Below are 4 T cell receptor beta chains sequenced from a single sample in a study of blood T cell repertoires in COVID-19. Produced via immunoSEQ multiplex PCR; TCRdb's table is partial and in-frame only. The data show some 120,000 clones, roughly three quarters seen once. The source material was peripheral blood. The receptors shown here come from an elderly man with acute or convalescent COVID-19.

The chain recombines TRBV28 with TRBJ2-2; D gene uncertain. The CDR3 has 13 residues. V lost 2 bases to trimming and J lost 13 bases, with 14 bases between them. Germline V CDR1 and CDR2: MDHEN, SYDVKM. DNA for the CDR3: TGTGCCAGCAGTTTAAGACTGCGCGGCGGGCTGTTTTTT. It translates to CASSLRLRGGLFF.

The chain joins TRBV7-9 to TRBJ1-4; 7 positions agree with TRBD1. CDR1 and CDR2 from the germline V gene are SEHNR and FQNEAQ (reference sequence). J was trimmed by 4 bases and V by 6 bases; bases with no gene match: 20. The length of the CDR3 is 19 residues. CDR3 nucleotides: TGTGCCAGCAGTACCACATACCTGACAGGGAAGTCGATTAATGAAAAACTGTTTTTT. This encodes CASSTTYLTGKSINEKLFF.

This chain links TRBV5-1 with TRBJ2-7; TRBD1 matches 9 bases. Germline-derived CDR1 and CDR2 are SGHRS and YFSETQ. V trimming: 5 bases; J trimming: 1 base; junction bases outside the gene matches: 7. CDR3 length: 15 residues. The CDR3 DNA reads TGCGCCAGCAGACAAGGACAGGGGCCTTCCTACGAGCAGTACTTC. It encodes CASRQGQGPSYEQYF.

This chain uses TRBV6-6 with TRBJ1-1, with D uncertain. The ends were cut back, 4 bases at V and 1 base at J, with 13 bases in the middle. Germline V gene data show CDR1 as MNHNY and CDR2 as SVGAGI (reference sequence). The CDR3 runs to 15 residues. The CDR3 DNA follows: TGTGCCAGCAGTTTCTCCACTAACCCGAACACTGAAGCTTTCTTT. It encodes CASSFSTNPNTEAFF.